Each of the 6 T cell receptor beta chains below was sequenced from the same sample in a study of OX40 agonist ivuxolimab in advanced cancers. Sequenced by immunoSEQ multiplex PCR; TCRdb stores in-frame clones only, minus some. The sample contains 35,000 to 55,000 clones, 70% to 90% of which appear only once. Source: CD4+ or CD8+ T cells sorted from blood, taken in a trial of the OX40 agonist ivuxolimab. Receptor source: an adult with an advanced solid tumor such as melanoma, head and neck, liver or kidney cancer.

The chain uses TRBV29-1 and TRBJ2-7; 10 nucleotides match TRBD2. Looked up from germline, CDR1 is SQVTM and CDR2 is ANQGSEA. Unmatched junction bases numbered 16, after V lost 4 bases and J lost 1 base. The CDR3 covers 18 residues. The CDR3 region has the DNA TGCAGCGTTGGTGGGGGCTCTAGCGGGAGTGCTCTGTCCTACGAGCAGTACTTC. As protein: CSVGGGSSGSALSYEQYF.

The J gene is TRBJ1-2, the V gene TRBV28; no firm D call. The CDR3 runs to 17 residues. The V and J ends lost 7 bases and 5 bases respectively, with 26 bases between them. From germline, CDR1 is MDHEN and CDR2 SYDVKM. The CDR3: CASTVMYQAGFSYGYTF. CDR3 DNA: TGTGCCAGCACCGTTATGTATCAAGCGGGATTTTCGTATGGCTACACCTTC.

J is TRBJ1-1 and V is TRBV7-3; D gene ambiguous. V dropped 5 bases and J dropped 0 bases, with 19 bases sitting between them. This CDR3 is 17 amino acids long. Germline values: CDR1 SGHTA, CDR2 FQGTGA. The chain's CDR3 is CASSPWHFGRMNTEAFF. CDR3 in DNA: TGTGCCAGCAGCCCTTGGCACTTCGGCCGCATGAACACTGAAGCTTTCTTT.

V and J are TRBV27 and TRBJ1-5, with D uncertain. The ends were cut back, 0 bases at V and 4 bases at J, with 10 bases in the middle. This CDR3 spans 15 amino acids. The germline V gene has CDR1 MNHEY and CDR2 SMNVEV (reference sequence). The CDR3 sequence is CASSLSMGPNQPQHF. CDR3 in DNA: TGTGCCAGCAGTTTATCGATGGGCCCGAATCAGCCCCAGCATTTT.

The chain carries TRBV18 and TRBJ2-2; D possibly corresponds to TRBD1 (6 bases). Germline CDR1 and CDR2: KGHSH and LQKENI. This CDR3 is built from 15 residues. V lost 3 bases to trimming and J lost 0 bases, with 8 bases between them. CDR3 sequence: CASSPDSANTGELFF. The CDR3 coding sequence is TGTGCCAGCTCACCGGACAGCGCGAACACCGGGGAGCTGTTTTTT.

V usage is TRBV6-6 and J usage is TRBJ1-5, with 9 bases matching TRBD1. Germline CDR1 and CDR2: MNHNY and SVGAGI (reference sequence). The CDR3 is 15 amino acids. With V trimmed by 6 bases and J by 3 bases, 6 bases remained unmatched. The DNA of the CDR3 is TGTGCCAGCAGAAAACAGGGGGCGATCAATCAGCCCCAGCATTTT. Its translation is CASRKQGAINQPQHF.